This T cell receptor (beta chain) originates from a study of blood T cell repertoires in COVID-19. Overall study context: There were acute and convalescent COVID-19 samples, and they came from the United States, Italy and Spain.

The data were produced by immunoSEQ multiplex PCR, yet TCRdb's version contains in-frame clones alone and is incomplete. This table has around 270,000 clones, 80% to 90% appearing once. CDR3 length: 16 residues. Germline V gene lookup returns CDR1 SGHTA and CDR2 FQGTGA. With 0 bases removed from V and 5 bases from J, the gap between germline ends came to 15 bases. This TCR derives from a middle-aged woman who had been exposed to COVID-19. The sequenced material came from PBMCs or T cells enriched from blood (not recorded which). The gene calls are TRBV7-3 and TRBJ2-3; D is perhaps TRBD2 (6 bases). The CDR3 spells CASSLTGGGEEDTQYF. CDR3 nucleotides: TGTGCCAGCAGCTTAACCGGCGGCGGGGAGGAAGATACGCAGTATTTT.